This TCR beta chain was observed in a study of CD8 T cells in Susac syndrome. CD8+ and CD4+ blood T cells underwent TCR beta sequencing. TEMRA cells were enriched by FACS, and CD4+ and CD8+ T cells were negatively isolated. From germline, CDR1 is MGHDK and CDR2 SYGVNS. CDR3 length equals 14 residues. The V end was cut by 6 bases, the J end by 6 bases, with 14 bases between. RNA, at roughly 0.45 to 1 ug, was reverse transcribed with random hexamers. TCRdb called the immunoSEQ multiplex PCR reads again in MiXCR, with one record for every CDR3 protein. The repertoire holds 180,000 or so distinct CDR3 sequences, with about 95% as singletons.

The clonotype was recovered from a human donor with multiple sclerosis. This chain joins TRBV25-1 and TRBJ2-2; D might be TRBD1 (5 bases). The sequencing sample was made of CD4+ T cells from PBMCs. CDR3 region: CASRSPGLPGELFF. The CDR3 bases are TGTGCCAGCAGATCACCAGGGTTACCCGGGGAGCTGTTTTTT.